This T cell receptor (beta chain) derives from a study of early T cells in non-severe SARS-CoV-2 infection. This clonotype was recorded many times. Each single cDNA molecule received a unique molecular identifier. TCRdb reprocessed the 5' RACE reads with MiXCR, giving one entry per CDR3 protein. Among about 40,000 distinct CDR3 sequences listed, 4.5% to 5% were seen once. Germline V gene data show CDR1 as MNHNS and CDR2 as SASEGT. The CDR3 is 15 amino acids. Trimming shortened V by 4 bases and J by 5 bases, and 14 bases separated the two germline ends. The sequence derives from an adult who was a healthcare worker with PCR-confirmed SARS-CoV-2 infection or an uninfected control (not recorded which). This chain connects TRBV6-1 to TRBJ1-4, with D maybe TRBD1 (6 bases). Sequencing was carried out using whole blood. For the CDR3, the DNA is TGTGCCAGCAGTGCACGACAGGATTTCAATGAAAAACTGTTTTTT. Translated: CASSARQDFNEKLFF.